A single sample gave rise to the 23 T cell receptor beta chains below, sequenced in a study of blood T cell repertoires in COVID-19 (dated by TCRdb to 2020 to 2022). Library preparation used the immunoSEQ multiplex PCR assay. Imported from immuneACCESS, the table was reduced by TCRdb to in-frame sequences with V and J called. These copies leave out some clones; in studies compared against another copy, an unresolved V gene accounts for under half, and the cause of the remainder is not known. Across this sample there are some 350,000 clones, with around 80% seen only once. Of the sample, 2.5% to 3% falls within the top ten clones. Sequencing was done on a sample of peripheral blood. These receptor sequences come from a man younger than 40 with active or convalescent COVID-19.

This CDR3 reads CAWSQQPGDRGEFF. CDR3 DNA: TGTGCCTGGAGCCAACAGCCCGGGGACAGGGGGGAGTTCTTC. The chain carries TRBV30 and TRBJ2-1, with 11 bases aligning to TRBD1. There are 14 residues in the CDR3. V gave up 3 bases and J gave up 14 bases; unmatched junction bases: 12. Germline V lookup: CDR1 GTSNPN, CDR2 SVGIG (reference sequence).

In the case of this clone: The CDR3 ends on some other residue instead of the conserved phenylalanine or tryptophan, so this is likely a read error. No DNA is shown, since the ends of the CDR3 on it are uncertain; the CDR3 is the one TCRdb lists. This chain uses TRBV19 with TRBJ1-4. The CDR3 adds up to 8 amino acids, both ends counted. CDR1 and CDR2 from the germline V gene are LNHDA and SQIVND (reference sequence). The CDR3: CASIRPLR.

V and J are TRBV27 and TRBJ2-7; 14 positions agree with TRBD2. CDR1 is MNHEY, CDR2 SMNVEV, per germline (reference sequence). The CDR3 extends over 14 amino acids. The V gene end was trimmed by 7 bases and the J gene end by 2 bases; junction bases not matched to a gene: 1. The CDR3 is CASTTSGRAYEQYF. CDR3 coding DNA: TGTGCCAGCACGACTAGCGGGAGGGCCTACGAGCAGTACTTC.

The chain couples TRBV19 to TRBJ2-7, with D perhaps TRBD2 (5 bases). V was trimmed by 5 bases and J by 2 bases, leaving 10 bases between them. The CDR3 has 13 residues. Germline values: CDR1 LNHDA, CDR2 SQIVND (reference sequence). As DNA, the CDR3 is TGTGCCAGTAGTTCCGGACTTACCTACGAGCAGTACTTC. This sequence encodes CASSSGLTYEQYF.

The chain joins TRBV30 to TRBJ2-7, with no clear D. Germline V lookup: CDR1 GTSNPN, CDR2 SVGIG (reference sequence). The ends were cut back, 6 bases at V and 0 bases at J, with 9 bases in the middle. The length of the CDR3 is 12 residues. The CDR3 spells CACRSVSYEQYF. The CDR3 bases are TGTGCCTGCCGGTCCGTCTCCTACGAGCAGTACTTC.

This chain connects TRBV30 to TRBJ1-6; D remains ambiguous. V was shortened by 2 bases and J by 8 bases, with 10 bases between the two germline ends. This CDR3 comprises 13 residues. Germline V gene data show CDR1 as GTSNPN and CDR2 as SVGIG (reference sequence). The CDR3, as DNA: TGTGCCTGGAGTACCCGCGGGGATTCACCCCTCCACTTT. Its translation: CAWSTRGDSPLHF.

The J gene is TRBJ2-7, the V gene TRBV5-6; a weak D match, TRBD1 (5 bases). This CDR3 contains 14 residues. The V end lost 2 bases, the J end lost 1 base, and 10 bases lay between the germline ends. Looked up from germline, CDR1 is SGHDT and CDR2 is YYEEEE. The CDR3 protein is CASSFSGPSYEQYF. As DNA, the CDR3 is TGTGCCAGCAGCTTTTCAGGGCCGTCCTACGAGCAGTACTTC.

The V gene is TRBV6-6, the J gene TRBJ2-7, with 11 bases identical to TRBD2. V was clipped by 2 bases and J by 5 bases; unmatched bases: 8. The CDR3 consists of 16 residues. Germline assignment: CDR1 MNHNY and CDR2 SVGAGI (reference sequence). In DNA form, the CDR3 reads TGTGCCAGCAGTTACCGTATGACTAGCGGGGACAACGAGCAGTACTTC. Translating it yields CASSYRMTSGDNEQYF.

The chain is built from TRBV27 and TRBJ2-7; 9 bases map to TRBD2. With V trimmed by 1 base and J by 4 bases, 5 bases remained unmatched. The germline V gene encodes CDR1 MNHEY and CDR2 SMNVEV (reference sequence). The CDR3 runs 15 residues. CDR3 sequence: CASSLWREGSYEQYF. The CDR3, as DNA: TGTGCCAGCAGTTTATGGCGGGAGGGCTCTTACGAGCAGTACTTC.

J is TRBJ2-3 and V is TRBV28; 10 bases map to TRBD2. V was clipped by 9 bases and J by 1 base; unmatched bases: 4. There are 14 residues in the CDR3. From germline, CDR1 is MDHEN and CDR2 SYDVKM. The DNA of the CDR3 is TGTGCCAGACCCCTAGCGGGGGGCACAGATACGCAGTATTTT. Translating it yields CARPLAGGTDTQYF. The full variable domain, completed using reference TRBV28 and TRBJ2-3, is DVKVTQSSRYLVKRTGEKVFLECVQDMDHENMFWYRQDPGLGLRLIYFSYDVKMKEKGDIPEGYSVSREKKERFSLILESASTNQTSMYLCARPLAGGTDTQYFGPGTRLTVL.

The chain joins TRBV3-1 (or the pseudogene TRBV3-2) to TRBJ2-5; 8 bases align to TRBD1. Trimming cost V 4 bases and J 5 bases; bases outside gene matches: 6. The CDR3 is made up of 14 amino acids. The germline V gene encodes CDR1 LGHDT and CDR2 YNNKEL (reference sequence). CDR3 sequence (DNA): TGTGCCAGCAGCCCACCAGGACAGGGCGAGACCCAGTACTTC. It yields the protein CASSPPGQGETQYF.

This chain links TRBV4-2 with TRBJ2-7; D call uncertain. The germline gives CDR1 LGHNA, CDR2 YNFKEQ. Trimming stripped 0 bases from V and 0 bases from J, with 15 bases between. The length of the CDR3 is 17 residues. The CDR3 is CASSQDQRVPSSYEQYF. The CDR3 DNA reads TGTGCCAGCAGCCAAGATCAGCGCGTCCCGAGCTCCTACGAGCAGTACTTC.

This chain joins TRBV9 and TRBJ1-1, with D uncertain. CDR1 is SGDLS and CDR2 is YYNGEE in the germline V gene. The V and J ends lost 0 bases and 4 bases respectively, with 10 bases between them. The CDR3 sequence is 14 residues long. CDR3 DNA: TGTGCCAGCAGCGTAGATCCGGTGTCCACTGAAGCTTTCTTT. Protein: CASSVDPVSTEAFF.

The genes are TRBV19 and TRBJ2-7, with TRBD1 matching over 8 bases. Per germline, CDR1 LNHDA and CDR2 SQIVND (reference sequence). There are 15 residues in the CDR3. The J segment lost 2 bases and the V segment lost 7 bases, leaving 10 bases of the junction unmatched. The CDR3 sequence is CASNLPTGDPYEQYF. The CDR3 bases are TGTGCCAGTAATCTCCCGACAGGGGATCCCTACGAGCAGTACTTC.

The chain links TRBV5-5 to TRBJ2-7; TRBD2 aligns across 9 bases. Looked up from germline, CDR1 is SGHKS and CDR2 is YYEKEE (reference sequence). V gave up 0 bases and J gave up 2 bases; unmatched junction bases: 12. CDR3 length: 18 residues. CDR3 DNA: TGTGCCAGCAGCTTGGCCGAGGTAGCGGGGGCTTCGACCTACGAGCAGTACTTC. Translation: CASSLAEVAGASTYEQYF.

CDR3 sequence reads: CASSLVGLAGSTDTQYF. The CDR3 DNA reads as TGTGCCAGCAGCTTAGTTGGACTAGCGGGGAGCACAGATACGCAGTATTTT. The V gene is TRBV7-2, the J gene TRBJ2-3; 12 nucleotides agree with TRBD2. The CDR3 consists of 17 residues. Trimming at V came to 1 base and at J to 0 bases, leaving 2 bases not matched to a gene. Germline V gene sequence: CDR1 SGHTA, CDR2 FQGNSA.

There are a few counts of this clone. The genes are TRBV19 and TRBJ2-2; TRBD1 might be the D (6 bases). CDR1 and CDR2 from the germline V gene are LNHDA and SQIVND (reference sequence). The V end lost 8 bases, the J end lost 1 base, and 14 bases lay between the germline ends. CDR3 length: 15 amino acids. DNA of the CDR3: TGTGCCAGTTTCTACCCGACAGGGAACACCGGGGAGCTGTTTTTT. It specifies CASFYPTGNTGELFF.

This chain joins TRBV24-1 and TRBJ2-7, with TRBD1 identical over 7 bases. V dropped 0 bases and J dropped 5; count of bases not matched to a gene: 9. CDR3 size: 16 residues. The germline V gene encodes CDR1 KGHDR and CDR2 SFDVKD. The CDR3: CATSDLKRQGRDEQYF. Here the CDR3 DNA reads TGTGCCACCAGTGATTTGAAGAGACAGGGTAGGGACGAGCAGTACTTC.

The chain is built from TRBV30 and TRBJ1-6; no clear D gene. CDR1 and CDR2 from the germline V gene are GTSNPN and SVGIG (reference sequence). This CDR3 region has 15 residues. Between the trimmed V and J ends, which lost 8 bases and 5 bases, there was a span of 19 bases. The DNA for the CDR3 is TGTGCCGGGGTTTGGAGGGATCCCGATAATTCACCCCTCCACTTT. The encoded protein is CAGVWRDPDNSPLHF.

This clone was detected only once. V is TRBV10-3 and J is TRBJ1-5; D is undetermined. The CDR3 is made up of 12 amino acids. V lost 1 base to trimming and J lost 6 bases, with 4 bases between them. The germline CDR1 and CDR2 sequences are ENHRY and SYGVKD. This chain's CDR3 is CAISEFRQPQHF. For the CDR3, the DNA is TGTGCCATCAGTGAGTTTCGTCAGCCCCAGCATTTT.

This clone was seen a few times. The chain joins TRBV6-6 to TRBJ2-1; 12 nucleotides agree with TRBD2. CDR3 length: 15 residues. The junction had 2 bases not matched to a gene; V was cut back by 2 bases and J by 6 bases. Germline CDR1 MNHNY, CDR2 SVGAGI (reference sequence). CDR3 protein: CASSYPSGGANEQFF. The CDR3 DNA reads TGTGCCAGCAGTTACCCTAGCGGGGGGGCCAATGAGCAGTTCTTC.

This chain joins TRBV4-1 and TRBJ1-4; 8 bases align to TRBD1. V shed 2 bases, J shed 3 bases, and the junction held 17 bases outside the gene matches. This CDR3 is built from 20 residues. Per the germline V gene, CDR1 is MGHRA and CDR2 is YSYEKL. CDR3 coding DNA: TGCGCCAGCAGCCAAAAAGTGGACAGGGAGCTTGTATTAGCTAATGAAAAACTGTTTTTT. Encoded protein: CASSQKVDRELVLANEKLFF.

V gene TRBV30 combines with J gene TRBJ1-1; no definite D call. The V end lost 4 bases, the J end lost 3 bases, and 15 bases lay between the germline ends. Germline V gene sequence: CDR1 GTSNPN, CDR2 SVGIG (reference sequence). The CDR3 is 14 residues long. CDR3 bases: TGTGCCTGGACCCGGAGGCTGAGGGACACTGAAGCTTTCTTT. Protein: CAWTRRLRDTEAFF.